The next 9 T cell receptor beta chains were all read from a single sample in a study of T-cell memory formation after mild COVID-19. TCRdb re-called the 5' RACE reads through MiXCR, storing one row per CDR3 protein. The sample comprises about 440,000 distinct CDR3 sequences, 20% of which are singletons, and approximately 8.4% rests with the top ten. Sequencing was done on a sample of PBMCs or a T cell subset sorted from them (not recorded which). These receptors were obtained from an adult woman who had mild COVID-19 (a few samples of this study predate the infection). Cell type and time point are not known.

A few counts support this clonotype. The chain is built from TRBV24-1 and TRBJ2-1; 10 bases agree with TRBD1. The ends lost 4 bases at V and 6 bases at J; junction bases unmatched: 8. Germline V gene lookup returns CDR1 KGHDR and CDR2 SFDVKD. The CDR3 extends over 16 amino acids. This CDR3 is CATSDHDRGRVNEQFF. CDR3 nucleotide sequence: TGTGCCACCAGTGACCATGACAGGGGGCGAGTCAATGAGCAGTTCTTC.

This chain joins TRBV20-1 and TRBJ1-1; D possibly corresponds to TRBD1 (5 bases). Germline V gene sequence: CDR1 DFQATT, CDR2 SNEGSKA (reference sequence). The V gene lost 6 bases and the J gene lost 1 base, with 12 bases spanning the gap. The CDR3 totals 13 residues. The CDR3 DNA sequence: TGCAGTGCCCGAGCAACAGGGAACACTGAAGCTTTCTTT. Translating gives CSARATGNTEAFF.

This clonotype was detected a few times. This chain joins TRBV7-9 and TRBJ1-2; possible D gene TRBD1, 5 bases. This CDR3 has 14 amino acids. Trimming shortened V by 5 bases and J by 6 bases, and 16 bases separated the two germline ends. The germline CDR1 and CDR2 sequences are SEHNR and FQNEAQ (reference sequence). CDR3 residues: CASSPAAGRNGYTF. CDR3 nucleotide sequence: TGTGCCAGCAGCCCGGCTGCAGGGCGGAATGGCTACACCTTC. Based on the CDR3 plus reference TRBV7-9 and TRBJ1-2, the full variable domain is DTGVSQNPRHKITKRGQNVTFRCDPISEHNRLYWYRQTLGQGPEFLTYFQNEAQLEKSRLLSDRFSAERPKGSFSTLEIQRTEQGDSAMYLCASSPAAGRNGYTFGSGTRLTVV.

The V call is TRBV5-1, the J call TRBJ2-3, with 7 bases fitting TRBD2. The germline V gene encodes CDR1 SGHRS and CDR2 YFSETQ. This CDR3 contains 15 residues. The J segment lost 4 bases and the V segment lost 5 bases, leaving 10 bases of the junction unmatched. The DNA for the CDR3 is TGCGCCAGCAGGCGGGGGACTACCGGGGCAGATACGCAGTATTTT. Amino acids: CASRRGTTGADTQYF.

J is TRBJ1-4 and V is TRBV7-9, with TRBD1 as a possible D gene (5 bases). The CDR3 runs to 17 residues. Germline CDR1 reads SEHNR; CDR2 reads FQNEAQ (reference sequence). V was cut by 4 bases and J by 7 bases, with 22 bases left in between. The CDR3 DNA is TGTGCCAGCAGCTCCTTCTCTGCCGGGACCGCCCGTGAAAAACTGTTTTTT. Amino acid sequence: CASSSFSAGTAREKLFF.

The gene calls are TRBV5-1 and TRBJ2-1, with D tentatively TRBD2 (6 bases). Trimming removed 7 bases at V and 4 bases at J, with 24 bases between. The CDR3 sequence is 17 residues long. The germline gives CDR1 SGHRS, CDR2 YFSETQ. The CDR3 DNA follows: TGCGCCAGCGCCCCCCGACTGGTACTAGCATCTTACAATGAGCAGTTCTTC. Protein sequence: CASAPRLVLASYNEQFF.

CDR3 nucleotides: TGTGCCAGCAGCTTAGGACACCTTAGCAATCAGCCCCAGCATTTT. Translation: CASSLGHLSNQPQHF. This chain links TRBV7-8 with TRBJ1-5, with unresolved D. V lost 1 base to trimming and J lost 0 bases, with 7 bases between them. The CDR3 is 15 residues long. The germline gives CDR1 SGHVS, CDR2 FQNEAQ.

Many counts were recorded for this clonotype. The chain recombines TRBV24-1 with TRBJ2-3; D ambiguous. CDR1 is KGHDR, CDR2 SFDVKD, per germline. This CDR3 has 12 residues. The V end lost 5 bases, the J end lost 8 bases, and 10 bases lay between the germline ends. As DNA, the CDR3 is TGTGCCACCAGTGCAGTCGGTGGTACGCAGTATTTT. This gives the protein CATSAVGGTQYF.

CDR3 residues: CSARVRGRALDEQFF. The CDR3 coding sequence is TGCAGTGCTAGAGTACGCGGGAGGGCCTTGGATGAGCAGTTCTTC. V gene TRBV20-1 combines with J gene TRBJ2-1; TRBD2 aligns across 9 bases. Germline V lookup: CDR1 DFQATT, CDR2 SNEGSKA (reference sequence). This CDR3 is 15 amino acids long. The ends lost 1 base at V and 8 bases at J; junction bases unmatched: 9.